The following is a T cell receptor (beta chain) sequence with its context. Its antigen is currently not known. Base qualities are missing; no much larger clone stands one base away. The sample holds other DNA sequences that translate to the same CDR3. This specimen comes from a study of shared clonotypes between healthy human individuals (dated by TCRdb to about 2020). Background on the whole study: A few men and two women, aged 18 to 49 years, made up the cohort. To estimate repertoire size and how much clonotypes are shared between individuals, the study performed deep sequencing of blood TCR repertoires from roughly five healthy adults. Per donor, leukapheresis produced somewhere between about 0.8 and 9 billion PBMCs. To increase sequencing depth and limit assay-specific biases, different laboratories used diverse techniques to prepare libraries and sequence TCR repertoires. Per donor, three plates each were used for CD4 naive and CD4 memory, two for CD8 naive, and one for CD8 memory. Overall results and qualifications from the work: Estimated clonotype richness was generally larger for naive than for memory subsets. Higher generation probabilities were observed for clonotypes shared by all four sorted-subset donors than for non-shared clonotypes. Only blood was sampled, and tissue TCR repertoires likely differ from those in blood. Pairwise subsampling indicated that sequencing depth was expected to affect the degree of clonotype sharing among donors. Because the study included only a small number of donors, the genetic and exposure-history diversity represented was limited. When a handful of donors were compared, the shared fraction of clonotypes was 5% to 6.5% for naive CD4, approximately 3.3% for naive CD8, 2% to 2.5% for memory CD4, and less than 0.5% for memory CD8. Even with the large sequencing depth, rarefaction of the sorted-subset datasets indicated that sequencing was incomplete.

CD8 naive samples were obtained by positive selection for CCR7 among CD45RO-negative cells, yielding a CD45RA+CCR7+ population from which TemRA cells were excluded. Donors were healthy HIV-negative adults with no recently reported acute infections or vaccinations. Only Caucasian adults living in Nashville, Tennessee, USA were represented among the donors. After blood collection by leukapheresis, PBMCs were isolated using Ficoll-Histopaque density gradient centrifugation and then cryopreserved in the vapor phase of liquid nitrogen. Analytical flow cytometry was used to check the purity and quantity of every magnetically sorted T cell population. Each sorted fraction had its genomic DNA isolated and then quantified by UV absorbance on a Nanodrop 2000c. TCR CDR3 regions were amplified from genomic DNA by multiplex PCR using the deep immunoSEQ assay. Extracted genomic DNA from each cell subset was distributed evenly across all wells of several immunoSEQ 96-well plates, and each plate was treated as a replicate. For sorted subsets, around 200 ng genomic DNA, equal to tens of thousands of T cell genomes, was loaded into each replicate PCR. Purified libraries were measured with a Qubit 3.0 fluorometer, size-checked on a Bioanalyzer 2100, and measured again with the KAPA Library Quantification kit. Every immunoSEQ 96-well plate was sequenced on a separate single-read 150-cycle Illumina NextSeq 550 flow cell. Concerning the study's data processing: The immunoSEQ output contained only junctional sequences without quality scores, so filtering could not match that applied to full-length reads. Sequences were annotated with PyIR, a Python wrapper for IgBLAST v1.9, and V/J genes and CDR3 were assigned using IMGT germline references. Any read was removed if the V/J assignment was weak (E-value above 1e-6), the CDR3 was missing, or the read contained stop codons, out-of-frame junctions, or ambiguous translated residues. V3J clonotypes were defined as sequences sharing the same inferred V gene, J gene, and CDR3 amino acid sequence. The percentage overlap between two repertoires was calculated by dividing the number of shared unique clonotypes by the size of the smaller repertoire. Richness of each repertoire was evaluated using RTK rarefaction, the Chao1 estimator, and Recon v2.1 estimates of unobserved clonotypes. OLGA was used to compute generation probabilities for all TCRbeta clonotypes that the gDNA method yielded from a handful of donors. TCRdb re-hosts the immuneACCESS table, in-frame sequences only. Its copies lack some clones; in the studies checked, an unresolved V gene accounts for under half of them, and the cause for the rest is not known. V, J and clone size were drawn from that table, and D and trimming were deduced from the DNA. Across this sample there are about 2 million clones, with less than 95% seen only once. The ten most abundant clones make up 0.85% to 1.3% of the sample.

Measured from the cysteine to the phenylalanine, the CDR3 is 12 residues long. CDR3 DNA is the only sequence kept; it has 36 bases, read in frame from the first base. V is pared back by 5 bases and J by 2 bases, with 6 bases lying between the germline termini. As encoded in the germline V gene, CDR1 is MDHEN while CDR2 is SYDVKM. The receptor was isolated from a man aged 18 to 29 in good health. Sequencing was carried out using naive CD8+ T cells sorted from blood. The sample's cell subset or site label, in plain terms: CD45RA+CCR7+. The chain employs TRBV28 and TRBJ1-1; no D gene is confidently identified. At the DNA level, the sequence is TGTGCCAGCAGTCCTCTAAACACTGAAGCTTTCTTT. It is translated as CASSPLNTEAFF.